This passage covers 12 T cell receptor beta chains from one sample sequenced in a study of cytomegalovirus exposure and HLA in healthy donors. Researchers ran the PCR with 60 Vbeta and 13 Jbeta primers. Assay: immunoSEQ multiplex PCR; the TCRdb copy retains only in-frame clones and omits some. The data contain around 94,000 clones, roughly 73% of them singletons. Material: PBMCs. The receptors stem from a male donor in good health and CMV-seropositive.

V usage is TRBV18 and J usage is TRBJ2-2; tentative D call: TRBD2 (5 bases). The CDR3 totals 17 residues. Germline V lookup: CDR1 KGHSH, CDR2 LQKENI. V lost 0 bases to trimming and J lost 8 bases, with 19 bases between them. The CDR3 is CASSPPQQWTPGGELFF. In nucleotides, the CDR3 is TGTGCCAGCTCACCACCGCAACAGTGGACTCCCGGTGGGGAGCTGTTTTTT. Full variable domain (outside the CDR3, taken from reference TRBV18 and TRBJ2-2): NAGVMQNPRHLVRRRGQEARLRCSPMKGHSHVYWYRQLPEEGLKFMVYLQKENIIDESGMPKERFSAEFPKEGPSILRIQQVVRGDSAAYFCASSPPQQWTPGGELFFGEGSRLTVL.

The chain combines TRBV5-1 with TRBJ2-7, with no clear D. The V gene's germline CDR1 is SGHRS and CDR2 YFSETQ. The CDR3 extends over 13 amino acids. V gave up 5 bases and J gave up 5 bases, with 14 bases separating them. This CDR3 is CASRQDQSHEQYF. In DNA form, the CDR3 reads TGCGCCAGCAGGCAGGATCAGAGTCACGAGCAGTACTTC.

CDR3 sequence: CASSIGTSGGTDTQYF. The CDR3 nucleotides read TGTGCCAGTAGTATCGGAACTAGCGGGGGCACAGATACGCAGTATTTT. The chain combines TRBV19 with TRBJ2-3, with 10 bases that match TRBD2. V gave up 3 bases and J gave up 1 base; unmatched junction bases: 4. CDR3 length: 16 residues. Per germline, CDR1 LNHDA and CDR2 SQIVND (reference sequence). The full variable domain, in which reference TRBV19 and TRBJ2-3 provide the parts outside the CDR3, is DGGITQSPKYLFRKEGQNVTLSCEQNLNHDAMYWYRQDPGQGLRLIYYSQIVNDFQKGDIAEGYSVSREKKESFPLTVTSAQKNPTAFYLCASSIGTSGGTDTQYFGPGTRLTVL.

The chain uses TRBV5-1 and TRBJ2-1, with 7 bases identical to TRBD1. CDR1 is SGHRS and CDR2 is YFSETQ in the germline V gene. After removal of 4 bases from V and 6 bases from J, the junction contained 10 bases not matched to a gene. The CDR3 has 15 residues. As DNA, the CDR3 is TGCGCCAGCAGCCCACGGGACAGACCATTCAATGAGCAGTTCTTC. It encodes CASSPRDRPFNEQFF.

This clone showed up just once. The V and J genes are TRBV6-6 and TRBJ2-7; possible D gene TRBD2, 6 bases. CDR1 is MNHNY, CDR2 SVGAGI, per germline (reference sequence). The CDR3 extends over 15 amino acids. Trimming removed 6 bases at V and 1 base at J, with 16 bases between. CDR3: CASSHGGGKSYEQYF. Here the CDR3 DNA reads TGTGCCAGCAGCCACGGTGGCGGGAAATCCTACGAGCAGTACTTC.

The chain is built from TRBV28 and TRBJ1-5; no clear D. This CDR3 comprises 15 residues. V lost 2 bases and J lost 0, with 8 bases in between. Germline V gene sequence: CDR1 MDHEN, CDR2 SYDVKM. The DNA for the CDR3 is TGTGCCAGCAGTTTAGTTCTCTATAGCAATCAGCCCCAGCATTTT. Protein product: CASSLVLYSNQPQHF.

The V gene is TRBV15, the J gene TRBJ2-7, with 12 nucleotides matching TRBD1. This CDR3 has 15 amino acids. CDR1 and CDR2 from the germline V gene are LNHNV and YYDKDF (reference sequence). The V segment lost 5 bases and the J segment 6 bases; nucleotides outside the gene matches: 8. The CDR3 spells CATSGGTGGFLEQYF. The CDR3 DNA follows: TGTGCCACCAGCGGAGGGACAGGGGGCTTCCTCGAGCAGTACTTC. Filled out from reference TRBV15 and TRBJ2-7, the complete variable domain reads DAMVIQNPRYQVTQFGKPVTLSCSQTLNHNVMYWYQQKSSQAPKLLFHYYDKDFNNEADTPDNFQSRRPNTSFCFLDIRSPGLGDTAMYLCATSGGTGGFLEQYFGPGTRLTVT.

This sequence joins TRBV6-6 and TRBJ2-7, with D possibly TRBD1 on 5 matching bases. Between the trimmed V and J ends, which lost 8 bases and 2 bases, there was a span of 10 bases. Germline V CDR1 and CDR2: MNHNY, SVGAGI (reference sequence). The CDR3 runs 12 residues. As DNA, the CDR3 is TGTGCCAGCGCGGACACCCCCTACGAGCAGTACTTC. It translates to CASADTPYEQYF.

CDR3 sequence (DNA): TGTGCCAGCAGCTTGGGGGGACAGGGTAGTGGCTACACCTTC. Protein product: CASSLGGQGSGYTF. J is TRBJ1-2 and V is TRBV7-2, with 9 bases identical to TRBD1. The CDR3 consists of 14 residues. The ends lost 3 bases at V and 7 bases at J; junction bases unmatched: 6. Per the germline V gene, CDR1 is SGHTA and CDR2 is FQGNSA. The full variable domain, its missing parts supplied by reference TRBV7-2 and TRBJ1-2, is GAGVSQSPSNKVTEKGKDVELRCDPISGHTALYWYRQSLGQGLEFLIYFQGNSAPDKSGLPSDRFSAERTGGSVSTLTIQRTQQEDSAVYLCASSLGGQGSGYTFGSGTRLTVV.

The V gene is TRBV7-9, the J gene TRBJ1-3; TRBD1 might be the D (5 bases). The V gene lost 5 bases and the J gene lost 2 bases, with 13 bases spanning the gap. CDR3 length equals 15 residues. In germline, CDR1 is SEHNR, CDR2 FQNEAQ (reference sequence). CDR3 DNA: TGTGCCAGCAGCCCGCGGGGGGGAACTGGAAACACCATATATTTT. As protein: CASSPRGGTGNTIYF.

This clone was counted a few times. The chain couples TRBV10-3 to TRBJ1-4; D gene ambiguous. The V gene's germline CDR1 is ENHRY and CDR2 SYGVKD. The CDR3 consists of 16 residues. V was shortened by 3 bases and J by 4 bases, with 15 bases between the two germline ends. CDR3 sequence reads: CAISESLLRDNEKLFF. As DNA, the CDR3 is TGTGCCATCAGTGAAAGTCTCTTGAGGGATAATGAAAAACTGTTTTTT.

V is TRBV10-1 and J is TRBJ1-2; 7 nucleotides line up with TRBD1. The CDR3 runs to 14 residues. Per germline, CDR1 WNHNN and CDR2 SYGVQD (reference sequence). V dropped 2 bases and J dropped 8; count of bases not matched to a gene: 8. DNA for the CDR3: TGCGCCAGCAGTGAGCGGCCGACAGGGTCCGGCTACACCTTC. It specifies CASSERPTGSGYTF.